This T cell receptor (beta chain) comes out of a study of blood T cell repertoires in COVID-19. Original processing methods: By means of reference gene primer amplification, nucleated cell counts were estimated. Some clones are missing from TCRdb's copy, which holds only in-frame ones; the method was immunoSEQ multiplex PCR. That table supplies the V and J calls and clone size; D and trimming were determined from the DNA. The table shows 200,000 or so clones, with 79% occurring only once. As concerns this clone: Other DNA sequences in this sample translate to the same CDR3.

This CDR3 contains 12 residues. The V gene end was trimmed by 4 bases and the J gene end by 7 bases; junction bases not matched to a gene: 2. CDR1 and CDR2 (germline): SGHRS, YFSETQ. The clonotype was recovered from a man in his sixties with active or convalescent COVID-19. Material: peripheral blood. The chain has TRBV5-1 and TRBJ2-1; 7 nucleotides line up with TRBD1. The CDR3 DNA reads TGCGCCAGCAGCCCACAGGGGAATGAGCAGTTCTTC. Encoded protein: CASSPQGNEQFF.